This T cell receptor (beta chain) derives from a study of cytomegalovirus exposure and HLA in healthy donors (TCRdb year 2017). As for the study more broadly: According to an earlier analysis of 587 of the donors, some 180 million T cells yielded some 110 million unique TCR beta sequences and about 300 Gb of sequence data. To predict cytomegalovirus infection status, the study combined high-throughput TCR immunosequencing, statistical association of individual TCRs with disease status, and machine learning. HLA typing included class I and class II loci at four-digit resolution. The number of typed donors differed by locus: about 629-640 for A, B, C, DRB1 and DQB1; roughly 510 for DQA1; fewer than 610 for DPA1; and about 450 for DPB1. Alongside the repertoire data, information on donor age, sex, ethnicity and CMV serostatus was compiled. Along with the approximately 600-subject first cohort, a separate validation cohort of about 110 different subjects was used. All discovery cohort repertoires had been generated using a single sequencing platform. A later genetic analysis took genome-wide SNP genotypes for about 55% of the 666 donors and used that subset as a discovery cohort. On average, about 240,000 unique TCR beta nucleotide sequences were sequenced per donor among 398 genotyped donors of the cohort, with roughly 18% of those sequences being non-productive. Among the roughly 400 genotyped donors, around 81% belonged to the genetic ancestry cluster associated with self-reported Caucasian donors. Approximately 300 gigabases of sequencing data and around 88 million unique TCR sequences made up an early release that covered around 640 HLA-typed donors. The study aimed to test whether signatures of past pathogen exposure could be identified by cataloging public T cell receptors. Rather than drawing on any new phenotypic data, the later analysis identified candidate immune exposures from TCR beta sequences and the way those sequences occurred across donors. An earlier analysis of about 600 of the donors used high-throughput TCR beta sequencing to judge whether each TCR beta V gene segment behaved as functional or pseudogenic. A later analysis re-analyzed previously published TCR beta repertoires from several hundred donors and added high-resolution HLA genotyping to study TCR occurrence patterns. Several DR-DQ haplotypes were treated as single units for association and clustering because of strong linkage in the cohort. Using immunosequencing, the study profiled T cell repertoires from approximately 700 subjects and related those repertoires to cytomegalovirus serostatus.

The cohort consisted of 666 healthy bone marrow donors. At the time of sampling, all cohort members were nominally healthy, though unrecorded immune exposures were likely present. The donor tested CMV seropositive and was one of the 289 seropositive cohort members. Every donor gave a peripheral blood sample, and the peripheral blood mononuclear cells from that sample were used for TCR beta sequencing. Genomic DNA was extracted from the blood cell samples with the Qiagen DNeasy Blood Extraction Kit. The full study reports these points: A later analysis associated 15,000 to 20,000 TCR beta sequences with specific HLA alleles at a false discovery rate of 0.05. A further reported finding was that TCR beta sequences accurately predicted the HLA-A and HLA-B alleles for most subjects in the first cohort. The classifier was reported to diagnose cytomegalovirus status with high specificity and sensitivity in both the original cohort and the validation cohort. While some public TCRs were present in many individuals, most TCR sequences turned up only very rarely across donors. In this cohort, only TCR beta chains were sequenced, and detectable features were limited by the absence of alpha or paired-chain data. According to the authors, the approach could potentially be generalized to other disease states and immunological phenotypes. In vitro tests confirmed that a few of the cytomegalovirus-associated TCR beta chains recognize cytomegalovirus antigens. In a later analysis, HLA-associated TCR beta chains were found to be more clonally expanded and to have lower generation probabilities than equally common non-associated chains. For the cohort, immune exposure information was limited to CMV serostatus. The 87-base-pair reads could not distinguish some IMGT-functional V segments, including TRBV6-2 and TRBV6-3, so those segments were excluded. A cluster of highly shared sequence variants was judged likely to represent a technical artifact of the sequencing pipeline. Because counts were too low, 15 to 20 rarely observed V segments, including chromosome 9 orphons, were left out of the earlier analysis of about 620 of the donors. Broadly in line with IMGT annotations, most TCR beta V segments showed up in productive rearrangements about 87% or about 30% of the time in an earlier analysis of several hundred of the donors. Linkage disequilibrium might explain the correlated functional status among segregating V segments, but an unknown experimental factor could not be excluded. According to a later analysis, parvovirus B19, influenza, CMV and Epstein-Barr virus appeared linked to several top co-occurrence clusters. According to a later analysis, most CMV-associated TCR beta chains appeared to be HLA-restricted, and the HLA associations seemed to be driven largely by CMV exposure. A total of 164 TCR beta chains were listed by the study as associated with cytomegalovirus. In a later genetic analysis, a missense DCLRE1C variant was associated with V-gene and J-gene trimming of TCR beta chains, and the association was replicated in an independent cohort. Assigning TCR associations to individual alleles was difficult when HLA alleles, especially DR and DQ, strongly co-occurred. Roughly uniform sequencing depth across donors was assumed in presence/absence analyses, although this assumption may not hold. According to a later genetic analysis, donors in an Asian-associated ancestry cluster had fewer N-insertions in productive TCRs than the roughly 670-donor mean. A later analysis found that TCR association rates varied across HLA loci, with DRB1 alleles showing the most associated TCRs and HLA-C alleles the fewest. HLA typing was unavailable for some donors at each locus, so association tests used only the typed subset.

A word on this clone: Its antigen specificity is not known. No base quality information exists; no much larger clone differs at one position.

Spanning cysteine to phenylalanine, the CDR3 consists of 15 amino acids. Here the CDR3 DNA is all that survives: 45 bases in frame from base 1. The germline V gene provides CDR1 ENHRY and CDR2 SYGVKD. V trim: 5 bases; J trim: 0 bases; unmatched bases: 7. Library creation used the immunoSEQ multiplex PCR assay. The multiplex PCR relied on a mix of 60 forward primers for TCR Vbeta segments and 13 reverse primers for TCR Jbeta segments. The CDR3 region of rearranged TCR beta genes was amplified from genomic DNA with a multiplex PCR assay. The Illumina HiSeq System was used to sequence the amplified TCR beta libraries as 87-base-pair reads. Per the original workflow: In a later analysis, tens of millions of unique TCR beta chains were counted across the approximately 670 repertoires, and roughly 11 million of these chains were shared by at least two donors. To remove PCR and sequencing errors, raw reads were error-corrected and collapsed into unique sequences using a nearest-neighbor algorithm that merged closely related sequences. CDR3 sequences were aligned to IMGT reference sequences to assign V, D and J gene segments. For a sequence to be retained, a match of at least six nucleotides to both a V gene segment and a J gene segment was required. Rearrangements were classified as productive when the CDR3 lacked stop codons and remained in frame with V and J, and all other rearrangements were classified as non-productive. CDR3 was defined by IMGT convention, running from the second conserved V-encoded cysteine to the conserved J-encoded phenylalanine. In an earlier analysis of roughly 580 of the donors, sequences lacking an unambiguous match to a single V gene segment were excluded. In an earlier analysis of 587 of the donors, V segments were called functional above 56.7% productive rearrangements and were called segregating when the between-donor standard deviation exceeded 5%. A statistical classification framework was developed to diagnose cytomegalovirus status using the catalog of TCR beta chain sequences. In a later analysis, V and J genes were assigned by comparing TCR nucleotide sequences against IMGT/GENE-DB human TR gene sequences. A later analysis assigned CDR3 sequences and most-parsimonious VDJ recombination scenarios with the TCRdist pipeline. In a later analysis, every TCR beta chain was defined by the combination of its CDR3 amino acid sequence and its V-gene family, and reads without a unique V-gene family were dropped. In a later analysis, 500 to 700 highly shared, low-generation-probability nucleotide sequences were removed to address suspected cross-contamination and a sequencing artifact. For each public chain, a later analysis derived a clonal expansion index from normalized ranks of inferred template counts within each repertoire. In a later analysis, generation probabilities were computed using a VDJ recombination model fitted to out-of-frame rearrangements, and the results were checked against IGoR. In a later analysis, TCR-TCR, TCR-HLA and TCR-CMV co-occurrence was scored with hypergeometric tests, and a repertoire-size bias correction was applied to TCR pairs. To estimate false discovery rates, a later analysis permuted the HLA or CMV assignments 20 times. In a later analysis, co-occurring TCRs were grouped using DBSCAN, and TCRdist sequence similarity was added for clustering within HLA-allele-positive subsets. Co-occurrence clustering excluded repertoires with fewer than 30,000 or more than 120,000 public chains, plus five with anomalous nucleotide sharing. TCRdb took this table from immuneACCESS and kept in-frame rearrangements with V and J called. Such tables lack part of the clones; where checked against another copy, unresolved V genes explain under half of the gap, and the rest is unexplained. The V and J calls and the clone size are those of that table, but D and trimming were determined from the DNA. For this sample there are approximately 170,000 clones; around 80% appear just once. Of the sample, around 4.1% falls within the top ten clones.

Sequencing was carried out using PBMCs. The TCR originated in a woman in her forties or fifties in good health and CMV-seropositive. Recombination joined TRBV10-3 with TRBJ2-7; 7 of the junction bases match TRBD1. The nucleotide sequence reads as follows: TGTGCCATCAGTAACAGGGGCGGAACCTCCTACGAGCAGTACTTC. Translated, it reads CAISNRGGTSYEQYF.